This T cell receptor beta chain originates from a study of neurological immune-mediated disorders. The time point denotes: longitudinal time-point 1 (baseline). Healthy controls were blood bank volunteers in Maryland, USA. Whole-study results and caveats: Patients with HTLV-1-associated myelopathy showed the most TCR clonal expansion. Those with multiple sclerosis showed the least, falling below healthy controls.

At least ten counts were recorded for this clonotype. The antigen remains unidentified. Synthesis of cDNA was performed by 5'RACE using 10-nucleotide random UMIs. TCRdb re-analysed the 5' RACE reads in MiXCR, keeping a single row per CDR3 protein. Of tens of thousands of distinct CDR3 sequences in the sample, 9% to 10% were seen once. The germline CDR1 and CDR2 sequences are SGHTA and FQGNSA. The CDR3 sequence is 14 residues long. With 1 base removed from V and 5 bases from J, the gap between germline ends came to 6 bases. Sequencing was done on a sample of PBMCs. V and J are TRBV7-2 and TRBJ2-6; D is uncertain. The sequence derives from a woman between 35 and 50 years old in good health. CDR3: CASSLEEWANVLTF. CDR3 nucleotides: TGTGCCAGCAGCTTAGAAGAATGGGCCAACGTCCTGACTTTC.